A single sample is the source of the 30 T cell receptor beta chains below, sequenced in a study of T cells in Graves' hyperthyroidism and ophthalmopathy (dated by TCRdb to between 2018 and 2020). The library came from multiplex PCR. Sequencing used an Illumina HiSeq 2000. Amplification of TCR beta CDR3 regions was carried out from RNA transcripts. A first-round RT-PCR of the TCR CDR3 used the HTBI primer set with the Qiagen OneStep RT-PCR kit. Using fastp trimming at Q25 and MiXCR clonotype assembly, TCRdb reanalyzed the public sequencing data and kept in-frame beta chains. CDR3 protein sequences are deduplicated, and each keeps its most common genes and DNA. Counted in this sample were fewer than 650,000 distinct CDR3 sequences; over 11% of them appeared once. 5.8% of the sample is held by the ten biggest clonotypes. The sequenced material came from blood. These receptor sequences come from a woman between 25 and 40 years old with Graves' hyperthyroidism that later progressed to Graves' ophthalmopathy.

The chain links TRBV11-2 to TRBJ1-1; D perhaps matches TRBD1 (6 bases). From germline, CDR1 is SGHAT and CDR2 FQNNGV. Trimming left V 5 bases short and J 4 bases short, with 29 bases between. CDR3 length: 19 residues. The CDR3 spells CASSHPGIWALRGGTEAFF. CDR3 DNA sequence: TGTGCCAGCAGCCACCCCGGAATTTGGGCCCTACGAGGGGGCACTGAAGCTTTCTTT.

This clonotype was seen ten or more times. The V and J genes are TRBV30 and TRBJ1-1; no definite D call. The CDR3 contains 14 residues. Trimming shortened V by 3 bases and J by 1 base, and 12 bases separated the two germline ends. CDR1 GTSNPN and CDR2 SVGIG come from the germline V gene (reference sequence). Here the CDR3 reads CAWSALGENTEAFF. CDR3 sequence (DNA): TGTGCCTGGAGCGCCCTAGGAGAGAACACTGAAGCTTTCTTT.

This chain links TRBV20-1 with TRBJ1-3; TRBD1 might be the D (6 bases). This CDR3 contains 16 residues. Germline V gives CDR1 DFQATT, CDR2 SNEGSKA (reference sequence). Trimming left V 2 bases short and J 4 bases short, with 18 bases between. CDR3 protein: CSARLQGKRFGNTIYF. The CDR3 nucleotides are TGCAGTGCTAGATTACAGGGTAAAAGATTCGGAAACACCATATATTTT.

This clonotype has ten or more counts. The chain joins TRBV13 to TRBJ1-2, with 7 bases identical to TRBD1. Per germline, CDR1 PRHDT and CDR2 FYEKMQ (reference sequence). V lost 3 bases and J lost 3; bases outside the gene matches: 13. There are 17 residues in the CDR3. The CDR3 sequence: CASSLNRGYFSYYGYTF. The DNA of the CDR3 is TGTGCCAGCAGCTTGAACAGGGGATATTTTTCTTACTATGGCTACACCTTC. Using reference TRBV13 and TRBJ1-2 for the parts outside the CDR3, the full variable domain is AAGVIQSPRHLIKEKRETATLKCYPIPRHDTVYWYQQGPGQDPQFLISFYEKMQSDKGSIPDRFSAQQFSDYHSELNMSSLELGDSALYFCASSLNRGYFSYYGYTFGSGTRLTVV.

The CDR3 loop is CASSFPTTIFRPYEQYF. The CDR3 DNA follows: TGTGCCAGCAGCTTTCCCACCACCATCTTCCGACCCTACGAGCAGTACTTC. The chain employs TRBV9 and TRBJ2-7; D unresolved. Germline assignment: CDR1 SGDLS and CDR2 YYNGEE. The ends were cut back, 4 bases at V and 2 bases at J, with 22 bases in the middle. CDR3 length: 17 amino acids.

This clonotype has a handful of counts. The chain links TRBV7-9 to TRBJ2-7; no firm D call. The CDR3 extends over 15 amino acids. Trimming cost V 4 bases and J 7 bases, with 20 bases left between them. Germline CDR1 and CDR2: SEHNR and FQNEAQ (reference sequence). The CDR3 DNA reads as TGTGCCAGCAGCTCGTACTACGAGGCGCTTGGGGAGCAGTACTTC. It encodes CASSSYYEALGEQYF.

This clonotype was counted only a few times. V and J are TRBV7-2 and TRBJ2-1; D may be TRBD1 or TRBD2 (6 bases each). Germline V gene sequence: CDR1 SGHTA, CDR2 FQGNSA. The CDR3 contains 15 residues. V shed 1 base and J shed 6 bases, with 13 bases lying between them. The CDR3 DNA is TGTGCCAGCAGCTTAGGCGGGGACAATTCCAATGAGCAGTTCTTC. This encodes CASSLGGDNSNEQFF.

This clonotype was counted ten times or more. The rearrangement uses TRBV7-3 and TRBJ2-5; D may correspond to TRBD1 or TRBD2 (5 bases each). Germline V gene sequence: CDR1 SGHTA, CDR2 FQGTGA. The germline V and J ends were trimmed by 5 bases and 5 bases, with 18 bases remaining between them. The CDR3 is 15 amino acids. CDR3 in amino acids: CASSKQPGAAETQYF. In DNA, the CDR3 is TGTGCCAGCAGCAAGCAGCCCGGGGCGGCGGAGACCCAGTACTTC.

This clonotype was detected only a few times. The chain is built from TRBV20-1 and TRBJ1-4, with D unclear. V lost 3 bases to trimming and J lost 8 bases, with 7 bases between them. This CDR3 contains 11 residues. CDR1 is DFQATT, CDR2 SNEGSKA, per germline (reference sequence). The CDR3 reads CSASPQEKLFF. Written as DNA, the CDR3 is TGCAGTGCTAGTCCACAGGAAAAACTGTTTTTT.

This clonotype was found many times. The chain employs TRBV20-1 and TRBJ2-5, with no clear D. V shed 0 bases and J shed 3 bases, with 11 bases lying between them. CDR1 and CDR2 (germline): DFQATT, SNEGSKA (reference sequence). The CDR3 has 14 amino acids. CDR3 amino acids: CSARDRRREETQYF. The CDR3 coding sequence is TGCAGTGCTAGAGATCGGAGAAGGGAAGAGACCCAGTACTTC.

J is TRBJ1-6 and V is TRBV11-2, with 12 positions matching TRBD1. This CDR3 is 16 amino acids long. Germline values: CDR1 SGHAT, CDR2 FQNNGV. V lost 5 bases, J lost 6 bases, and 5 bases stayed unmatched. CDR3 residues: CASSQRDRGPNSPLHF. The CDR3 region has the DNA TGTGCCAGCAGCCAAAGGGACAGGGGGCCTAATTCACCCCTCCACTTT.

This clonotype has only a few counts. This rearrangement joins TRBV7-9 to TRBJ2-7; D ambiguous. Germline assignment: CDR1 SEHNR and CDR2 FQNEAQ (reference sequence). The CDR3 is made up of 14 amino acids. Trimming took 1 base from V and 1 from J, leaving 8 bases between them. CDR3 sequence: CASSLVVKSYEQYF. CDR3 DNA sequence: TGTGCCAGCAGCTTAGTCGTCAAGTCCTACGAGCAGTACTTC.

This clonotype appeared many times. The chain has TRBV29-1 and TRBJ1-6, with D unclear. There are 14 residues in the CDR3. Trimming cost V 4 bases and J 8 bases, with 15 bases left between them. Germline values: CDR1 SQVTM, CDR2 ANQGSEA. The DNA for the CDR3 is TGCAGCGTTGTAGTAGGGCCCGTGGATTCACCCCTCCACTTT. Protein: CSVVVGPVDSPLHF. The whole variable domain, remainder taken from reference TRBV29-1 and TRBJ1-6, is SAVISQKPSRDICQRGTSLTIQCQVDSQVTMMFWYRQQPGQSLTLIATANQGSEATYESGFVIDKFPISRPNLTFSTLTVSNMSPEDSSIYLCSVVVGPVDSPLHFGNGTRLTVT.

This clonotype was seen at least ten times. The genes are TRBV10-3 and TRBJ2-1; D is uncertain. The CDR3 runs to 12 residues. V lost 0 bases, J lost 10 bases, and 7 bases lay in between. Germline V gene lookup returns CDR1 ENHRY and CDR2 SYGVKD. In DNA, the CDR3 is TGTGCCATCAGTGAGTCTGGGCAGGAGCAGTTCTTC. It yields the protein CAISESGQEQFF.

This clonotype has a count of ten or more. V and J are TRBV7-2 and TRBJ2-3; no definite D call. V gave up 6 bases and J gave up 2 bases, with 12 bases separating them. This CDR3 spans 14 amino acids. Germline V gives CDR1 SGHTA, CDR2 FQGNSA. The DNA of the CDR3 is TGTGCCAGCAGTTCCAACTCCTTCACAGATACGCAGTATTTT. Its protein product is CASSSNSFTDTQYF.

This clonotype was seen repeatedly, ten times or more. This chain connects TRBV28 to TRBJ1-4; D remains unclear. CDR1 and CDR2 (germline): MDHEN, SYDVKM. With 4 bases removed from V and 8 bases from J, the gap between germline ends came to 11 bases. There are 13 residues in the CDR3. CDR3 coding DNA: TGTGCCAGCAGTTCGTCCCCAGGAGAAAAACTGTTTTTT. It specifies CASSSSPGEKLFF.

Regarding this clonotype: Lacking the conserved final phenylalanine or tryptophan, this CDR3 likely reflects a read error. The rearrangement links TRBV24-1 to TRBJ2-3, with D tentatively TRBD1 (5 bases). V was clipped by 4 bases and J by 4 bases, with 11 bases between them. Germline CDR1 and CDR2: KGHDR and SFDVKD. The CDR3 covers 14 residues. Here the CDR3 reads CATSDPTVSDTQYS. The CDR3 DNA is TGTGCCACCAGTGACCCGACAGTTTCAGATACGCAGTATTCT.

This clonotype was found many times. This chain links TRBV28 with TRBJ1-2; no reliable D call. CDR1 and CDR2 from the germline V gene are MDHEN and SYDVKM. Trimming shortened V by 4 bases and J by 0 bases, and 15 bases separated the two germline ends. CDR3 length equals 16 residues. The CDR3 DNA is TGTGCCAGCAGTTCTATCCTTGGACGTACTAACTATGGCTACACCTTC. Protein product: CASSSILGRTNYGYTF.

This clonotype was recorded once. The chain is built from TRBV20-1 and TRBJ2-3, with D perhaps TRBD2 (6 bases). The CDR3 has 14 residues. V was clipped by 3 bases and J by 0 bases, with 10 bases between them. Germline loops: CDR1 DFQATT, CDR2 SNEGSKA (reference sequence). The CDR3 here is CSASRGTSTDTQYF. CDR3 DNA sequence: TGCAGTGCTAGCCGGGGGACTAGCACAGATACGCAGTATTTT.

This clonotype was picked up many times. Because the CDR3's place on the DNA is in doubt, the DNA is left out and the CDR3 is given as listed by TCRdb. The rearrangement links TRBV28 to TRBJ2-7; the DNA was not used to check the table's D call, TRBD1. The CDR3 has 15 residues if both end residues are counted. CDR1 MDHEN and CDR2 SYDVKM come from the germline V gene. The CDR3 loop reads CASSSSRQGPYEQYF.

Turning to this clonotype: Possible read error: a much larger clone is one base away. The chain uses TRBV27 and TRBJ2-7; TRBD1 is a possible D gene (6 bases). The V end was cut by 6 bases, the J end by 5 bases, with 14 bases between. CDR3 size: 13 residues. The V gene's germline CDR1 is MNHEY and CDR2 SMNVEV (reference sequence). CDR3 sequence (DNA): TGTGCCAGCAGAAGACAGGAACTTCACGAGCAGTACTTC. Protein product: CASRRQELHEQYF.

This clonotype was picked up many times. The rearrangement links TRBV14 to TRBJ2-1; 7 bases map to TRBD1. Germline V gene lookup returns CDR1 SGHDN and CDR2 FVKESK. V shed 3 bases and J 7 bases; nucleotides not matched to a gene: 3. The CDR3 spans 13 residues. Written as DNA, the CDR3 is TGTGCCAGCAGCCACTGGGACAGTAATGAGCAGTTCTTC. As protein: CASSHWDSNEQFF.

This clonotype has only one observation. The CDR3 loop is CASSERGTDYGYTF. CDR3 in DNA: TGTGCCAGCAGTGAAAGGGGAACGGACTATGGCTACACCTTC. The V and J genes are TRBV2 and TRBJ1-2; D may be TRBD1 (5 bases). The V and J ends lost 2 bases and 3 bases respectively, with 10 bases between them. Germline V gives CDR1 SNHLY, CDR2 FYNNEI. This CDR3 has 14 residues. Using reference TRBV2 and TRBJ1-2 for the parts outside the CDR3, the full variable domain is EPEVTQTPSHQVTQMGQEVILRCVPISNHLYFYWYRQILGQKVEFLVSFYNNEISEKSEIFDDQFSVERPDGSNFTLKIRSTKLEDSAMYFCASSERGTDYGYTFGSGTRLTVV.

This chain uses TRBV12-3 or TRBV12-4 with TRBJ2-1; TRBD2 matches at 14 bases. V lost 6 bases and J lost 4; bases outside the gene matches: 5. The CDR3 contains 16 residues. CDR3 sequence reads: CASRTGTSGRYNEQFF. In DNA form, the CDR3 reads TGTGCCAGCAGAACTGGGACTAGCGGGAGATACAATGAGCAGTTCTTC.

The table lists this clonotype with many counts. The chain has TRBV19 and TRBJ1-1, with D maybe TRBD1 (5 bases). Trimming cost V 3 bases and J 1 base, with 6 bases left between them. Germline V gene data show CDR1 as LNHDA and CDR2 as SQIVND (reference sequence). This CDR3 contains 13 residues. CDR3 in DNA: TGTGCCAGTAGTATTGGGACGAACACTGAAGCTTTCTTT. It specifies CASSIGTNTEAFF.

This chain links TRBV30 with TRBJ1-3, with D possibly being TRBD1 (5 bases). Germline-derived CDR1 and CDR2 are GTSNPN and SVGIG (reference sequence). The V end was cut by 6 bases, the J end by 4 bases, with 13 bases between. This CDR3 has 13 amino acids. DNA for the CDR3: TGTGCCTGTTTGGGGGGTTTAGGAAACACCATATATTTT. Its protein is CACLGGLGNTIYF.

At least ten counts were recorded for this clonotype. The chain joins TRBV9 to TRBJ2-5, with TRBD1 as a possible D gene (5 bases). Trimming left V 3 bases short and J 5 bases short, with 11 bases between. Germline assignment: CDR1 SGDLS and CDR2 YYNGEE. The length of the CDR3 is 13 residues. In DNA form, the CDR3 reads TGTGCCAGCAGCGGGGCTCCAGGGGAGACCCAGTACTTC. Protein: CASSGAPGETQYF.

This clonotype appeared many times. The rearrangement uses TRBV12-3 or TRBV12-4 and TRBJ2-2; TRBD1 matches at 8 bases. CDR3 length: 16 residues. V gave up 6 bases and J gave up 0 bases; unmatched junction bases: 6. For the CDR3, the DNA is TGTGCCAGCAGACTCGGACAGGGCGCGAACACCGGGGAGCTGTTTTTT. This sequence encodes CASRLGQGANTGELFF.

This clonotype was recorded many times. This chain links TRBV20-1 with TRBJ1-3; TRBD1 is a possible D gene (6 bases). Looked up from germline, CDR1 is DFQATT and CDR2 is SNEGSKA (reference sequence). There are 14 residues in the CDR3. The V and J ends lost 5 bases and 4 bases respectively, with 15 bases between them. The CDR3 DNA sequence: TGCAGTGCTCCAGTAGGGGGTACGGGAAACACCATATATTTT. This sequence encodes CSAPVGGTGNTIYF.

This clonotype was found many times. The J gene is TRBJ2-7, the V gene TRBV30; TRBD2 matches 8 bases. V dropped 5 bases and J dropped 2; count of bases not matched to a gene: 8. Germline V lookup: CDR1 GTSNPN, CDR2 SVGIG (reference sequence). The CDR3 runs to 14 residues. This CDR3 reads CAWARGSGAYEQYF. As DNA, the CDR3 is TGTGCCTGGGCCCGTGGTAGCGGGGCCTACGAGCAGTACTTC.